The following is a TCR beta chain sequence with its context. This sample was taken from a study of shared clonotypes between healthy human individuals. The CDR3 runs to 15 residues. Germline V gene data show CDR1 as SNHLY and CDR2 as FYNNEI. Trimming took off 2 bases at V and 4 bases at J, with 12 bases between the two ends. The authors distributed each subset's genomic DNA evenly over several immunoSEQ plates. Only in-frame clones appear in the TCRdb table, and some are missing; sequencing was by immunoSEQ multiplex PCR. The repertoire consists of 650,000 to 700,000 clones, with 90% occurring once and the leading ten covering 34%.

The chain combines TRBV2 with TRBJ2-1; tentative D call: TRBD2 (5 bases). Input material: memory CD8+ T cells from PBMCs. Stated subset: CD45RO+ cells pooled with CCR7-negative TemRA cells. The sequence was collected from a man younger than 35 in good health. Some clones in this sample may be carry-over from other donors' samples. The DNA for the CDR3 is TGTGCCAGCAGTGAAACTGGGAGCACGTACAATGAGCAGTTCTTC. Amino acid sequence: CASSETGSTYNEQFF.